Listed here are 15 T cell receptor beta chains from one sample, sequenced in a study of graft-versus-host responses after intestinal transplantation. The method was immunoSEQ multiplex PCR; TCRdb's version includes in-frame clones alone and lacks a portion of them. Here the sample spans about 43,000 clones, about 95% being singletons. The sequences come from PBMCs, collected approximately 360 days after intestinal transplant. The origin of the receptors is a human patient who received an intestinal transplant, so some T cells may come from the graft donor.

The CDR3 DNA is TGTGCCAGCAGTTACTTTACCAACACTGAAGCTTTCTTT. It specifies CASSYFTNTEAFF. The V call is TRBV6-5, the J call TRBJ1-1; D is uncertain. Germline values: CDR1 MNHEY, CDR2 SVGAGI. There are 13 residues in the CDR3. The V gene lost 1 base and the J gene lost 2 bases, with 5 bases spanning the gap.

V gene TRBV27 combines with J gene TRBJ1-5; a possible D gene is TRBD1 (5 bases). V was clipped by 3 bases and J by 6 bases, with 12 bases between them. The CDR3 runs to 14 residues. Germline loops: CDR1 MNHEY, CDR2 SMNVEV (reference sequence). CDR3 region: CASSLGLGIQPQHF. CDR3 in DNA: TGTGCCAGCAGTTTGGGGCTTGGAATTCAGCCCCAGCATTTT.

The chain employs TRBV29-1 and TRBJ2-2; the D gene is possibly TRBD1 (5 bases). Germline V gives CDR1 SQVTM, CDR2 ANQGSEA. The CDR3 consists of 14 residues. V was clipped by 7 bases and J by 0 bases, with 12 bases between them. CDR3 bases: TGCAGCGCTGCCCAGGGCTCGAACACCGGGGAGCTGTTTTTT. Its protein product is CSAAQGSNTGELFF.

V usage is TRBV30 and J usage is TRBJ2-1, with D hard to call. Germline V lookup: CDR1 GTSNPN, CDR2 SVGIG (reference sequence). The CDR3 runs 12 residues. The V end was cut by 5 bases, the J end by 8 bases, with 13 bases between. The CDR3 protein is CAWHLSHDEQFF. The CDR3 DNA reads TGTGCCTGGCACTTGAGTCATGATGAGCAGTTCTTC.

The chain has TRBV7-9 and TRBJ1-1; D is perhaps TRBD1 (6 bases). Trimming removed 5 bases at V and 2 bases at J, with 18 bases between. The CDR3 length is 16 residues. From germline, CDR1 is SEHNR and CDR2 FQNEAQ (reference sequence). This CDR3 is CASSQQGRGSNTEAFF. The CDR3, as DNA: TGTGCCAGCAGCCAACAGGGACGGGGCTCCAACACTGAAGCTTTCTTT.

The genes are TRBV5-4 and TRBJ1-1, with D perhaps TRBD1 (5 bases). The CDR3 covers 16 residues. V was pared by 0 bases and J by 8 bases, with 20 bases between. The germline CDR1 and CDR2 sequences are SGHNT and YYREEE (reference sequence). The CDR3 nucleotides are TGTGCCAGCAGCTTGGAAGGGGTGCCGAACCTGGGAGAAGCTTTCTTT. Translated: CASSLEGVPNLGEAFF.

The rearrangement links TRBV18 to TRBJ2-7, with D possibly being TRBD1 or TRBD2 (5 bases each). The CDR3 is made up of 15 amino acids. Trimming cost V 1 base and J 2 bases, with 12 bases left between them. The germline gives CDR1 KGHSH, CDR2 LQKENI. The CDR3 here is CASSPQSGTAYEQYF. CDR3 nucleotide sequence: TGTGCCAGCTCACCACAGTCCGGGACGGCCTACGAGCAGTACTTC.

The chain employs TRBV29-1 and TRBJ2-7; D perhaps matches TRBD2 (6 bases). The CDR3 runs to 16 residues. CDR1 SQVTM and CDR2 ANQGSEA come from the germline V gene. Trimming shortened V by 1 base and J by 3 bases, and 19 bases separated the two germline ends. The CDR3 DNA is TGCAGCGTTGAAGGCCCGACGGGACTGGAATACTACGAGCAGTACTTC. It encodes CSVEGPTGLEYYEQYF.

The chain employs TRBV9 and TRBJ2-7, with TRBD1 matching 7 bases. The CDR3 is 15 residues long. Germline V gene lookup returns CDR1 SGDLS and CDR2 YYNGEE. Trimming removed 3 bases from V and 5 bases from J; junction bases left unmatched: 11. The CDR3 DNA reads TGTGCCAGCAGCGCCCGACAGGGAGTCACTGACGAGCAGTACTTC. It yields the protein CASSARQGVTDEQYF.

This chain links TRBV5-6 with TRBJ1-1; D gene ambiguous. V lost 4 bases, J lost 3 bases, and 7 bases lay in between. CDR3 length: 12 residues. Looked up from germline, CDR1 is SGHDT and CDR2 is YYEEEE. DNA for the CDR3: TGTGCCAGCAGCAGGGAGGACACTGAAGCTTTCTTT. Its protein product is CASSREDTEAFF.

This chain connects TRBV7-6 to TRBJ1-1; 9 bases fit TRBD1. CDR3 length: 16 amino acids. Germline V gene lookup returns CDR1 SGHVS and CDR2 FNYEAQ. Trimming at V came to 5 bases and at J to 0 bases, leaving 7 bases not matched to a gene. In DNA, the CDR3 is TGTGCCAGCAGCCCCGGACAGGGGACCATGAACACTGAAGCTTTCTTT. Its translation is CASSPGQGTMNTEAFF.

This clone was seen once. The CDR3: CASSVGSSTNEKLFF. CDR3 nucleotides: TGTGCCAGCAGCGTCGGGAGTTCGACTAATGAAAAACTGTTTTTT. This sequence joins TRBV9 and TRBJ1-4; the D is unclear. The CDR3 has 15 amino acids. Between the trimmed V and J ends, which lost 2 bases and 2 bases, there was a span of 10 bases. Germline V gene lookup returns CDR1 SGDLS and CDR2 YYNGEE. The whole variable domain, remainder taken from reference TRBV9 and TRBJ1-4, is DSGVTQTPKHLITATGQRVTLRCSPRSGDLSVYWYQQSLDQGLQFLIQYYNGEERAKGNILERFSAQQFPDLHSELNLSSLELGDSALYFCASSVGSSTNEKLFFGSGTQLSVL.

The rearrangement joins TRBV6-6 to TRBJ1-2; D may be TRBD1 (5 bases). V lost 7 bases, J lost 0 bases, and 15 bases lay in between. Germline V gene lookup returns CDR1 MNHNY and CDR2 SVGAGI (reference sequence). The CDR3 has 15 amino acids. CDR3 coding DNA: TGTGCCAGCACGGGGCCTACGGAAACTAACTATGGCTACACCTTC. This codes for CASTGPTETNYGYTF.

This clone was recorded a few times. V is TRBV9 and J is TRBJ1-1; 8 bases align to TRBD1. This CDR3 region has 12 residues. Trimming cost V 4 bases and J 11 bases; bases outside gene matches: 7. Germline V CDR1 and CDR2: SGDLS, YYNGEE. The CDR3 here is CASSPDRARAFF. For the CDR3, the DNA is TGTGCCAGCAGCCCGGACAGGGCCAGGGCTTTCTTT.

V usage is TRBV7-9 and J usage is TRBJ2-7; 7 positions match TRBD1. The CDR3 runs to 13 residues. Germline CDR1 SEHNR, CDR2 FQNEAQ (reference sequence). The V and J ends lost 3 bases and 9 bases, in that order; junction bases with no gene match: 8. The CDR3 DNA follows: TGTGCCAGCAGCTTCCGACAGGGCAAGGCGCAGTACTTC. This translates into CASSFRQGKAQYF.